The subject of this entry is one T cell receptor (beta chain). The sample is drawn from a study of blood T cell repertoires in COVID-19. Original handling: By means of reference gene primer amplification, nucleated cell counts were estimated. Measured with immunoSEQ multiplex PCR; TCRdb has only the in-frame clones, and not every one. V, J and clone size were drawn from that table, and D and trimming were deduced from the DNA. The table shows tens of thousands of clones, with roughly 91% occurring only once. The CDR3 extends over 11 amino acids. Trimming cost V 11 bases and J 5 bases, with 10 bases left between them.

Specimen: peripheral blood. The V gene is TRBV12-3 or TRBV12-4, the J gene TRBJ2-1; TRBD1 is a possible D gene (5 bases). The source is a man aged 35 to 55 with COVID-19, enrolled during active disease. The CDR3 loop is CAEGAHNEQFF. The CDR3 DNA is TGTGCCGAAGGGGCCCACAATGAGCAGTTCTTC.